This TCR beta chain was identified in a study of shared clonotypes between healthy human individuals. General study points: Around 5% was the fraction of naive CD4 clonotypes found shared across a few donors. Only a few donors were included, so the genetic and exposure-history diversity represented was limited.

Comment on this clone: Antigen: not known.

The V end was cut by 3 bases, the J end by 4 bases, with 18 bases between. CDR3 size: 16 residues. Germline-derived CDR1 and CDR2 are LNHNV and YYDKDF (reference sequence). The DNA input per sorted-subset replicate PCR was roughly 0.2 ug, corresponding to 28,000 or so T cell genomes. Profiling relied on immunoSEQ multiplex PCR, and the TCRdb table lists in-frame clones only, not all of them. The sample consists of 2.3 million or so clones, 93% of them appearing once. The sample was naive CD4+ T cells from PBMCs. The subset: CD45RA+ positively selected. V and J are TRBV15 and TRBJ1-2; D might be TRBD1 (5 bases). The sequence was collected from a man between 18 and 29 years old in good health. Some clones in this sample may be carry-over from other donors' samples. The DNA for the CDR3 is TGTGCCACCAGCAGCCCTTGGGAGGGGAAAAGCTATGGCTACACCTTC. It is translated as CATSSPWEGKSYGYTF.